Included here is one T cell receptor (beta chain) sequence, with context. Its specificity is not known. Profiling relied on immunoSEQ multiplex PCR, and the TCRdb table lists in-frame clones only, not all of them. The sample lists around 2,000,000 clones, around 96% occurring once. The entry originates in a study of shared clonotypes between healthy human individuals. The naive CD8 fraction comprised CD45RO-negative cells positively selected for CCR7 and excluded terminally differentiated effector memory CD45RA+ cells. Study-wide results and caveats: Sharing across a handful of donors was seen in 4% to 5% of naive CD4 clonotypes. Unshared clonotypes carried lower generation probabilities than those common to all four donors.

Germline V gene lookup returns CDR1 SGHRS and CDR2 YFSETQ. V was trimmed by 1 base and J by 3 bases, leaving 11 bases between them. The CDR3 extends over 15 amino acids. This receptor was taken from a man between 18 and 29 years old in good health. The rearrangement uses TRBV5-1 and TRBJ2-1, with no clear D. The material sequenced was naive CD8+ T cells sorted from blood. The CDR3 region is CASSLSQNFYNEQFF. CDR3 in DNA: TGCGCCAGCAGCTTGTCTCAAAACTTCTACAATGAGCAGTTCTTC.